This TCR beta chain stems from a study of cytomegalovirus exposure and HLA in healthy donors. Study in general: Of the donors genotyped, several hundred in all, about 81% fell in the Caucasian-associated ancestry cluster. Findings of the study overall: A link between a missense DCLRE1C variant and TCR beta V- and J-gene trimming emerged from a later analysis. Several of the most significant clusters appeared linked to common viral pathogens, based on a later analysis.

V lost 5 bases, J lost 3 bases, and 16 bases lay in between. The germline V gene encodes CDR1 MDHEN and CDR2 SYDVKM. This CDR3 region has 15 residues. It was with 60 Vbeta and 13 Jbeta primers that the PCR ran. The method was immunoSEQ multiplex PCR; TCRdb's version includes in-frame clones alone and lacks a portion of them. This sample has around 130,000 clones, with approximately 74% found just once. Each of the donors was a healthy bone marrow donor. As concerns this clone: The antigen remains unidentified.

Sequenced input: PBMCs. The receptor comes from a man in his forties in good health and CMV-seropositive. This chain joins TRBV28 and TRBJ1-2, with D possibly TRBD1 on 5 matching bases. The DNA of the CDR3 is TGTGCCAGCAGTCTACAGGTTCGTGGGCACTATGGCTACACCTTC. Residues: CASSLQVRGHYGYTF.